The 21 T cell receptor beta chains in this list originate from one sample, sequenced in a study of T cell changes during pregnancy in multiple sclerosis. TCRdb's copy holds only in-frame clones and misses some; the assay was immunoSEQ multiplex PCR. The top ten hold roughly 2.5% of the sample, which has around 78,000 clones, 93% seen once. Sequences were derived from peripheral blood, sampled in the second trimester of pregnancy. Receptors were obtained from a female donor with multiple sclerosis, enrolled in a pregnancy study.

The V gene is TRBV7-9, the J gene TRBJ2-7; TRBD1 matches at 8 bases. Losses at the gene ends were 7 bases for V and 5 bases for J; bases not matched to a gene: 10. The length of the CDR3 is 14 residues. The germline CDR1 and CDR2 sequences are SEHNR and FQNEAQ (reference sequence). The chain's CDR3 is CASKRGQGIDEQYF. The CDR3 coding sequence is TGTGCCAGCAAGAGAGGACAGGGTATCGACGAGCAGTACTTC.

The chain links TRBV7-6 to TRBJ2-3; 12 bases align to TRBD2. The length of the CDR3 is 18 residues. V was pared by 2 bases and J by 2 bases, with 8 bases of the junction left unmatched. In germline, CDR1 is SGHVS, CDR2 FNYEAQ. This CDR3 is CASSLWTSGTFYTDTQYF. In DNA, the CDR3 is TGTGCCAGCAGCTTATGGACTAGCGGGACCTTTTACACAGATACGCAGTATTTT. Complete variable domain (other parts from reference TRBV7-6 and TRBJ2-3): GAGVSQSPRYKVTKRGQDVALRCDPISGHVSLYWYRQALGQGPEFLTYFNYEAQQDKSGLPNDRFSAERPEGSISTLTIQRTEQRDSAMYRCASSLWTSGTFYTDTQYFGPGTRLTVL.

The rearrangement uses TRBV15 and TRBJ2-4, with TRBD1 identical over 11 bases. V lost 0 bases and J lost 5; bases outside the gene matches: 3. Germline assignment: CDR1 LNHNV and CDR2 YYDKDF (reference sequence). The length of the CDR3 is 16 residues. CDR3 residues: CATSRDLDRGQNIQYF. The CDR3 nucleotides are TGTGCCACCAGCAGAGATCTGGACAGGGGGCAAAACATTCAGTACTTC.

The chain is built from TRBV7-3 and TRBJ2-3; 10 bases are a match to TRBD2. Per germline, CDR1 SGHTA and CDR2 FQGTGA. The CDR3 covers 16 residues. With V trimmed by 5 bases and J by 0 bases, 5 bases remained unmatched. The chain's CDR3 is CASSPKLAGSTDTQYF. Here the CDR3 DNA reads TGTGCCAGCAGCCCGAAACTAGCGGGGAGCACAGATACGCAGTATTTT.

V and J are TRBV7-8 and TRBJ2-5; TRBD1 agrees at 10 bases. J lost 2 bases, V lost 1 base, and 10 bases had no gene match. The length of the CDR3 is 18 residues. The germline V gene has CDR1 SGHVS and CDR2 FQNEAQ. CDR3 DNA: TGTGCCAGCAGCTTAGGCCCGAGGGACAGGGGCTTTCAAGAGACCCAGTACTTC. Protein sequence: CASSLGPRDRGFQETQYF.

There are a few counts of this clone. The chain couples TRBV14 to TRBJ2-7, with 7 nucleotides matching TRBD2. CDR3 length: 16 amino acids. Germline lookup yields CDR1 SGHDN and CDR2 FVKESK. The V segment lost 1 base and the J segment 2 bases; nucleotides outside the gene matches: 8. CDR3 region: CASSQGPSGITYEQYF. In DNA, the CDR3 is TGTGCCAGCAGCCAAGGGCCCAGCGGGATAACCTACGAGCAGTACTTC.

The genes are TRBV7-8 and TRBJ2-7, with 13 positions matching TRBD2. The J segment lost 4 bases and the V segment lost 4 bases, leaving 7 bases of the junction unmatched. CDR1 and CDR2 from the germline V gene are SGHVS and FQNEAQ. The CDR3 contains 16 residues. In nucleotides, the CDR3 is TGTGCCAGCAGCTCCGGGACTAGCGGGATGCCGTACGAGCAGTACTTC. This sequence encodes CASSSGTSGMPYEQYF.

This chain joins TRBV27 and TRBJ2-7; TRBD1 agrees at 9 bases. CDR3 length: 14 residues. V dropped 8 bases and J dropped 1; count of bases not matched to a gene: 6. The germline V gene encodes CDR1 MNHEY and CDR2 SMNVEV (reference sequence). CDR3 residues: CASRDRDTSYEQYF. The DNA for the CDR3 is TGTGCCAGCCGGGACAGGGATACGTCCTACGAGCAGTACTTC.

The chain joins TRBV6-1 to TRBJ2-7; 7 nucleotides agree with TRBD2. The CDR3 runs 13 residues. V was pared by 9 bases and J by 2 bases, with 7 bases of the junction left unmatched. The germline CDR1 and CDR2 sequences are MNHNS and SASEGT. The CDR3 bases are TGTGCCAGTTCAAGCGGGGATACCTACGAGCAGTACTTC. This sequence encodes CASSSGDTYEQYF.

This rearrangement joins TRBV4-1 to TRBJ2-7; possible D gene TRBD1, 5 bases. The CDR3 covers 17 residues. Trimming left V 3 bases short and J 1 base short, with 19 bases between. Germline values: CDR1 MGHRA, CDR2 YSYEKL. CDR3 coding DNA: TGCGCCAGCAGCCACCACGGACATCCGCCAGGGTCCTACGAGCAGTACTTC. Translating gives CASSHHGHPPGSYEQYF.

This clone was counted a few times. This sequence joins TRBV2 and TRBJ2-2; 9 nucleotides match TRBD1. Trimming cost V 8 bases and J 5 bases; bases outside gene matches: 9. Germline V gene data show CDR1 as SNHLY and CDR2 as FYNNEI. CDR3 length equals 15 residues. CDR3 loop: CASVWGQGNTGELFF. The CDR3, as DNA: TGTGCCAGCGTTTGGGGACAGGGTAATACCGGGGAGCTGTTTTTT.

J is TRBJ1-5 and V is TRBV30; maybe TRBD1 (5 bases). The V and J ends lost 3 bases and 2 bases respectively, with 8 bases between them. This CDR3 has 13 amino acids. Per the germline V gene, CDR1 is GTSNPN and CDR2 is SVGIG (reference sequence). CDR3 in amino acids: CAWRKQGNQPQHF. The DNA of the CDR3 is TGTGCCTGGAGAAAACAGGGCAATCAGCCCCAGCATTTT.

The CDR3 spells CASSRSGGSYNSPLHF. The CDR3 DNA follows: TGTGCCAGCAGCCGCAGCGGGGGCAGCTATAATTCACCCCTCCACTTT. The gene calls are TRBV14 and TRBJ1-6; D might be TRBD1 (6 bases). V was shortened by 4 bases and J by 3 bases, with 13 bases between the two germline ends. There are 16 residues in the CDR3. The V gene's germline CDR1 is SGHDN and CDR2 FVKESK.

This sequence joins TRBV5-5 and TRBJ2-2, with 9 bases aligning to TRBD1. CDR1 and CDR2 (germline): SGHKS, YYEKEE (reference sequence). V lost 4 bases and J lost 6; bases outside the gene matches: 7. The CDR3 length is 15 residues. The CDR3 is CASSGGQGEPGELFF. The CDR3, as DNA: TGTGCCAGCAGCGGGGGACAGGGCGAACCCGGGGAGCTGTTTTTT.

This rearrangement joins TRBV9 to TRBJ2-7; D gene uncertain. CDR1 and CDR2 from the germline V gene are SGDLS and YYNGEE. Trimming shortened V by 0 bases and J by 2 bases, and 9 bases separated the two germline ends. This CDR3 is built from 14 residues. CDR3 protein: CASSVGLGAYEQYF. The CDR3 DNA reads as TGTGCCAGCAGCGTAGGTCTCGGAGCCTACGAGCAGTACTTC.

The chain combines TRBV7-2 with TRBJ1-4; 7 positions agree with TRBD1. V was clipped by 5 bases and J by 8 bases; unmatched bases: 11. The CDR3 totals 15 residues. The V gene's germline CDR1 is SGHTA and CDR2 FQGNSA. The CDR3 loop reads CASSQDGTVGEKLFF. CDR3 nucleotides: TGTGCCAGCAGCCAAGACGGGACAGTGGGGGAAAAACTGTTTTTT.

The chain carries TRBV19 and TRBJ2-1, with 13 nucleotides matching TRBD2. Trimming cost V 5 bases and J 4 bases; bases outside gene matches: 5. Germline CDR1 reads LNHDA; CDR2 reads SQIVND (reference sequence). CDR3 length: 16 amino acids. The CDR3 DNA is TGTGCCAGTAGTGGGGGACTAGCGGGATTTTACAATGAGCAGTTCTTC. It is translated as CASSGGLAGFYNEQFF.

This chain uses TRBV9 with TRBJ2-1, with D tentatively TRBD1 (6 bases). Germline-derived CDR1 and CDR2 are SGDLS and YYNGEE. Trimming left V 4 bases short and J 16 bases short, with 15 bases between. The CDR3 consists of 11 residues. CDR3 sequence: CASSNRDTIFF. CDR3 in DNA: TGTGCCAGCAGCAACCGGGACACAATTTTCTTC.

The chain has TRBV9 and TRBJ2-1; 7 bases line up with TRBD2. The CDR3 spans 15 residues. Germline CDR1 and CDR2: SGDLS and YYNGEE. After removal of 0 bases from V and 0 bases from J, the junction contained 0 bases not matched to a gene. The CDR3 sequence: CASSVGTSSYNEQFF. The CDR3 DNA reads TGTGCCAGCAGCGTAGGGACTAGCTCCTACAATGAGCAGTTCTTC.

The chain couples TRBV29-1 to TRBJ1-1, with 8 bases matching TRBD1. This CDR3 has 13 amino acids. Germline trimming cut 7 bases from V and 1 base from J; bases unmatched to any gene: 5. Germline V gene sequence: CDR1 SQVTM, CDR2 ANQGSEA. The CDR3 nucleotides are TGCAGCGCCGGCGACAGGGGGAACACTGAAGCTTTCTTT. This gives the protein CSAGDRGNTEAFF. Combining the CDR3 with reference TRBV29-1 and TRBJ1-1 gives the whole variable domain SAVISQKPSRDICQRGTSLTIQCQVDSQVTMMFWYRQQPGQSLTLIATANQGSEATYESGFVIDKFPISRPNLTFSTLTVSNMSPEDSSIYLCSAGDRGNTEAFFGQGTRLTVV.

CDR3: CASSLSLQDPIGYTF. In DNA, the CDR3 is TGTGCCAGCAGTTTATCCCTCCAGGATCCTATCGGCTACACCTTC. The chain joins TRBV27 to TRBJ1-2; D remains ambiguous. V was pared by 0 bases and J by 8 bases, with 16 bases between. Germline-derived CDR1 and CDR2 are MNHEY and SMNVEV (reference sequence). CDR3 length: 15 amino acids.